This is a list of T cell receptor beta chains from one sample in a study of cytomegalovirus exposure and HLA in healthy donors. Libraries were prepared by immunoSEQ multiplex PCR; TCRdb keeps only in-frame clonotypes and omits some of them. Reported are some 110,000 clones; the ten largest clones contain 6.8%. The specimen was PBMCs. These receptors originate from a man in his forties in good health and CMV-seropositive. Each CDR3 is given with its conserved first and last residue. The D gene is left open where the match is weak.

TRBV5-1,17,TRBD1,TRBJ2-1,CASSLNRLGQGSGEQFF,TGCGCCAGCAGCTTGAATCGGTTGGGACAGGGTAGTGGTGAGCAGTTCTTC
TRBV6-5,16,TRBD2,TRBJ2-7,CASSYSTSGRRGEQYF,TGTGCCAGCAGTTACTCGACTAGCGGGAGAAGAGGCGAGCAGTACTTC
TRBV2,14,TRBD2,TRBJ2-1,CASFSSGAYNEQFF,TGTGCCAGCTTTTCTAGCGGGGCCTACAATGAGCAGTTCTTC
TRBV19,15,-,TRBJ1-1,CASSTPGLVNTEAFF,TGTGCCAGTAGTACCCCAGGGTTGGTGAACACTGAAGCTTTCTTT
TRBV10-1,13,-,TRBJ2-2,CASRQTNTGELFF,TGCGCCAGCAGGCAGACAAACACCGGGGAGCTGTTTTTT
TRBV28,17,-,TRBJ1-5,CASRPTGLFHSNQPQHF,TGTGCCAGCAGACCAACAGGGCTATTCCATAGCAATCAGCCCCAGCATTTT
TRBV30,15,TRBD1,TRBJ2-3,CAWRGQGGSTDTQYF,TGTGCCTGGAGAGGACAGGGGGGGAGCACAGATACGCAGTATTTT
TRBV6-1,14,-,TRBJ2-7,CASSHTPGSYEQYF,TGTGCCAGCAGCCACACCCCAGGATCCTACGAGCAGTACTTC
TRBV28,18,-,TRBJ2-3,CASTLRPGGNSSTDTQYF,TGTGCCAGCACACTTCGTCCGGGCGGGAATTCTAGCACAGATACGCAGTATTTT
TRBV7-9,16,-,TRBJ2-7,CASSSPRSAIGSEQYF,TGCGCCAGCAGCTCCCCCCGGTCGGCTATCGGGTCCGAGCAGTACTTC
TRBV6-6,13,-,TRBJ2-2,CASRMEGAGELFF,TGTGCCAGCAGAATGGAGGGAGCCGGGGAGCTGTTTTTT
TRBV28,18,-,TRBJ2-1,CASSLTRVLFSGYNEQFF,TGTGCCAGCAGTTTAACCCGGGTTCTTTTTAGCGGTTACAATGAGCAGTTCTTC
TRBV30,15,-,TRBJ2-6,CAWVNGGFGANVLAF,TGTGCCTGGGTCAATGGGGGGTTTGGGGCCAACGTCCTGGCTTTC
TRBV11-2,13,-,TRBJ1-5,CASSFQHNQPQHF,TGTGCCAGCAGCTTCCAACACAATCAGCCCCAGCATTTT
TRBV5-4,13,TRBD2,TRBJ2-7,CASSMGLVDEQYF,TGTGCCAGCAGCATGGGACTAGTTGACGAGCAGTACTTC
TRBV6-1,14,-,TRBJ1-2,CASSIQGGSYGYTF,TGTGCCAGCAGTATACAGGGAGGGAGCTATGGCTACACCTTC